Listed below are T cell receptor beta chains from one sample, sequenced in a study of blood T cell repertoires in COVID-19. Only in-frame clones appear in the TCRdb table, and some are missing; sequencing was by immunoSEQ multiplex PCR. In the table there are hundreds of thousands of clones, roughly 91% of which are singletons. The sequenced sample consisted of peripheral blood. These receptors were obtained from a woman between 35 and 50 years old who had recovered from COVID-19. Both conserved end residues are part of each CDR3. Each record gives: D gene, V gene, clone size, J gene, CDR3 DNA, CDR3 protein. The D gene is left open where the match is weak. Where a row states a size, it is once, few, many or the class of an expanded clone; other rows omit it.

D gene: -
V gene: TRBV24-1
clone size: -
J gene: TRBJ2-1
CDR3 DNA: TGTGCCACCAGCCCTAATGGGGGGGCTGGGCAGTTCTTC
CDR3 protein: CATSPNGGAGQFF

D gene: -
V gene: TRBV7-2
clone size: once
J gene: TRBJ2-3
CDR3 DNA: TGTGCCAGCACCCCCACTAGCACAGATACGCAGTATTTT
CDR3 protein: CASTPTSTDTQYF

D gene: -
V gene: TRBV30
clone size: -
J gene: TRBJ1-5
CDR3 DNA: TGTGCCTGGAGTGTACAGAGTAGCAATCAGCCCCAGCATTTT
CDR3 protein: CAWSVQSSNQPQHF

D gene: -
V gene: TRBV11-3
clone size: -
J gene: TRBJ1-2
CDR3 DNA: TGTGCCAGCAGCGGAAACAGGGTTGCGGACTATGGCTACACCTTC
CDR3 protein: CASSGNRVADYGYTF

D gene: -
V gene: TRBV10-3
clone size: -
J gene: TRBJ2-2
CDR3 DNA: TGTGCCATCAGTGTCGCCGCCCGGGACACCGGGGAGCTGTTTTTT
CDR3 protein: CAISVAARDTGELFF

D gene: -
V gene: TRBV5-4
clone size: -
J gene: TRBJ2-3
CDR3 DNA: TGTGCCAGCAGCTCCCAAGCGGGCACCCCCACAGATACGCAGTATTTT
CDR3 protein: CASSSQAGTPTDTQYF

D gene: TRBD1
V gene: TRBV18
clone size: once
J gene: TRBJ2-2
CDR3 DNA: TGTGCCAGCTCACTGGACAGGGTGACCGGGGAGCTGTTTTTT
CDR3 protein: CASSLDRVTGELFF

D gene: TRBD1
V gene: TRBV11-3
clone size: -
J gene: TRBJ1-6
CDR3 DNA: TGTGCCAGCAGCTTAACCGGGGACAGTTATTCACCCCTCCACTTT
CDR3 protein: CASSLTGDSYSPLHF

D gene: -
V gene: TRBV29-1
clone size: -
J gene: TRBJ2-7
CDR3 DNA: TGCAGCGTTGCCCGGACAGAATTCTACGAGCAGTACTTC
CDR3 protein: CSVARTEFYEQYF

D gene: TRBD2
V gene: TRBV27
clone size: -
J gene: TRBJ2-1
CDR3 DNA: TGTGCCAGCACGGGGGGAGGTAGGTTCTTC
CDR3 protein: CASTGGGRFF

D gene: -
V gene: TRBV15
clone size: -
J gene: TRBJ2-2
CDR3 DNA: TGTGCCACCAGCCGAGGGGGGCTAGCCAACACCGGGGAGCTGTTTTTT
CDR3 protein: CATSRGGLANTGELFF

D gene: -
V gene: TRBV12-3/TRBV12-4
clone size: -
J gene: TRBJ1-1
CDR3 DNA: TGTGCCAGCAGCCTAGTGGGGGCCCCTGAAGCTTTCTTT
CDR3 protein: CASSLVGAPEAFF

D gene: -
V gene: TRBV7-2
clone size: -
J gene: TRBJ1-2
CDR3 DNA: TGTGCCAGCAGCTTAGGGGAGTATGGCTACACCTTC
CDR3 protein: CASSLGEYGYTF

D gene: TRBD1
V gene: TRBV5-1
clone size: -
J gene: TRBJ2-5
CDR3 DNA: TGCGCCAGCAGCTCGACAGGGGGCAGCGAGACCCAGTACTTC
CDR3 protein: CASSSTGGSETQYF

D gene: TRBD1
V gene: TRBV19
clone size: -
J gene: TRBJ1-2
CDR3 DNA: TGTGCCAGTAAGGAGGGGGCCTTCTATGGCTACACCTTC
CDR3 protein: CASKEGAFYGYTF

D gene: -
V gene: TRBV4-3
clone size: few
J gene: TRBJ1-5
CDR3 DNA: TGCGCCAGCAGCCAAGATGGGGGGATCTCACCACTCCATTTT
CDR3 protein: CASSQDGGISPLHF

D gene: TRBD1
V gene: TRBV25-1
clone size: -
J gene: TRBJ2-3
CDR3 DNA: TGTGCCAGCAGTGAAGTGGGACAGGGCACAGATACGCAGTATTTT
CDR3 protein: CASSEVGQGTDTQYF

D gene: -
V gene: TRBV7-2
clone size: -
J gene: TRBJ2-4
CDR3 DNA: TGTGCCAGCAGCCCGCCAGGTCCCATTCAGTACTTC
CDR3 protein: CASSPPGPIQYF

D gene: -
V gene: TRBV7-8
clone size: -
J gene: TRBJ2-2
CDR3 DNA: TGTGCCAGCAGCCGACGCCCCCAGGGGTCCCCCGCGAACACCGGGGAGCTGTTTTTT
CDR3 protein: CASSRRPQGSPANTGELFF

D gene: -
V gene: TRBV19
clone size: -
J gene: TRBJ1-5
CDR3 DNA: TGTGCCAGTAGTATGGGGGGGAGCAATCAGCCCCAGCATTTT
CDR3 protein: CASSMGGSNQPQHF

D gene: -
V gene: TRBV5-8
clone size: -
J gene: TRBJ1-1
CDR3 DNA: TGTGCCAGCAGCTTGTGGTCGGGGAACACTGAAGCTTTCTTT
CDR3 protein: CASSLWSGNTEAFF

D gene: TRBD2
V gene: TRBV19
clone size: -
J gene: TRBJ2-2
CDR3 DNA: TGTGCCAGTAGTATGTGGGAGGGCCCCGGGGAGCTGTTTTTT
CDR3 protein: CASSMWEGPGELFF

D gene: TRBD2
V gene: TRBV7-9
clone size: -
J gene: TRBJ2-3
CDR3 DNA: TGTGCCAGCAGCTTAGCCACTAGCGAGGGGACAGATACGCAGTATTTT
CDR3 protein: CASSLATSEGTDTQYF

D gene: TRBD2
V gene: TRBV7-6
clone size: -
J gene: TRBJ2-3
CDR3 DNA: TGTGCCAGCAGCTCTCGACTAGCGGGGCCCAGTACGCAGTATTTT
CDR3 protein: CASSSRLAGPSTQYF

D gene: -
V gene: TRBV3-1/TRBV3-2
clone size: -
J gene: TRBJ2-1
CDR3 DNA: TGTGCCAGCAGCCACTTGCCTGACACCGAGCAGTTCTTC
CDR3 protein: CASSHLPDTEQFF

D gene: TRBD1
V gene: TRBV27
clone size: once
J gene: TRBJ1-5
CDR3 DNA: TGTGCCAGCAGTGCTAGCAGGGGGCGGGGCAATCAGCCCCAGCATTTT
CDR3 protein: CASSASRGRGNQPQHF

D gene: -
V gene: TRBV4-1
clone size: -
J gene: TRBJ1-4
CDR3 DNA: TGCGCCAGCAGCCAAGATTTTGGGTTCGGAGGGGAGAGGGTGTTTTTT
CDR3 protein: CASSQDFGFGGERVFF

D gene: TRBD2
V gene: TRBV10-3
clone size: -
J gene: TRBJ2-3
CDR3 DNA: TGTGCCATCAGTGAGCCTAGCGGGAGAGGTGGTACGCAGTATTTT
CDR3 protein: CAISEPSGRGGTQYF

D gene: -
V gene: TRBV30
clone size: -
J gene: TRBJ1-6
CDR3 DNA: TGTGCCTGGAGCCTCGGGTCACCCCTCCACTTT
CDR3 protein: CAWSLGSPLHF

D gene: TRBD1
V gene: TRBV27
clone size: -
J gene: TRBJ2-7
CDR3 DNA: TGTGCCAGCAGCCCAGGACAGGGGGCATCCTACGAGCAGTACTTC
CDR3 protein: CASSPGQGASYEQYF

D gene: TRBD1
V gene: TRBV5-4
clone size: -
J gene: TRBJ2-6
CDR3 DNA: TGTGCCAGCAGCCCACAGGGGAGGGCCAACGTCCTGACTTTC
CDR3 protein: CASSPQGRANVLTF

D gene: TRBD1
V gene: TRBV19
clone size: -
J gene: TRBJ2-7
CDR3 DNA: TGTGCCAGTAGTACCCGGGACAGGGGACACCACTACGAGCAGTACTTC
CDR3 protein: CASSTRDRGHHYEQYF

D gene: -
V gene: TRBV7-2
clone size: -
J gene: TRBJ1-3
CDR3 DNA: TGTGCCAGCAGCCCCCAGGGGCCATCCGGAAACACCATATATTTT
CDR3 protein: CASSPQGPSGNTIYF

D gene: TRBD2
V gene: TRBV9
clone size: -
J gene: TRBJ2-3
CDR3 DNA: TGTGCCAGCAGCGTAGTTAGCGGGGGGGGCACAGATGCGCAGTATTTT
CDR3 protein: CASSVVSGGGTDAQYF

D gene: -
V gene: TRBV6-2/TRBV6-3
clone size: -
J gene: TRBJ2-3
CDR3 DNA: TGTGCCAGCAGTTACTCGCTTTCCGGGACTCCCAACACAGATACGCAGTATTTT
CDR3 protein: CASSYSLSGTPNTDTQYF

D gene: TRBD2
V gene: TRBV4-3
clone size: -
J gene: TRBJ2-4
CDR3 DNA: TGCGCCAGCAGCCCTCGCGGGACTAGCGGGACCGTAGCCAAAAACATTCAGTACTTC
CDR3 protein: CASSPRGTSGTVAKNIQYF

D gene: TRBD2
V gene: TRBV7-6
clone size: -
J gene: TRBJ2-2
CDR3 DNA: TGTGCCAGCAGCGAACCGGGACTAGCGGCCACCGGGGAGCTGTTTTTT
CDR3 protein: CASSEPGLAATGELFF